This is a list of T cell receptor beta chains from one sample in a study of regulatory T cells in long-lasting Graves disease. TCRdb re-analysed the multiplex PCR reads in MiXCR, keeping a single row per CDR3 protein. The sample comprises about 220,000 distinct CDR3 sequences, less than 20% of which are singletons, and 12% rests with the top ten. The sample was also reused in another study, on T cells in Graves' hyperthyroidism and ophthalmopathy.

The material sequenced was peripheral blood mononuclear cells (PBMCs), taken at new diagnosis, from a patient treated with antithyroid drugs. The source of these receptors is a woman between 25 and 40 years old with Graves disease. Each CDR3 is given with its conserved first and last residue. Fields, in order: J gene, V gene, CDR3 protein.

>TRBJ2-1|TRBV6-1
CASSEFLGGGAHYNEQFF
>TRBJ1-2|TRBV14
CASSQDWEQEALGYTF
>TRBJ2-2|TRBV5-1
CASSLGGGLNTGELFF
>TRBJ1-1|TRBV6-9
CASSYEGRGTEAFF
>TRBJ2-7|TRBV6-1
CASILGGLRVQQYF
>TRBJ1-1|TRBV25-1
CASSESDRNTEAFF
>TRBJ2-1|TRBV20-1
CSAREKVEQFF
>TRBJ2-4|TRBV10-1
CASSESMAGSGNIQYF
>TRBJ2-1|TRBV12-3/TRBV12-4
CASSLVTYNEQFF
>TRBJ1-3|TRBV4-1
CASSSTLGSSGNTIYF
>TRBJ2-1|TRBV3-1
CASSPRDRGIYEQFF
>TRBJ2-3|TRBV11-3
CASSPRGSGGADTQYF
>TRBJ1-2|TRBV20-1
CSAHRANYGYTF
>TRBJ2-5|TRBV6-1
CASRARGPNQETQYF
>TRBJ1-1|TRBV7-3
CASSLKGPAGTEAFF
>TRBJ2-1|TRBV28
CASSPPGLAGGIFYNEQFF
>TRBJ2-1|TRBV5-6
CASSVDRGRSGRTYNEQFF
>TRBJ1-1|TRBV20-1
CSAKTGGGVNTEAFF
>TRBJ2-7|TRBV5-1
CASSSGTNYEQYF
>TRBJ2-3|TRBV27
CASSLSTADTDTQYF
>TRBJ1-4|TRBV4-2
CASSQGGSGITNEKLFF
>TRBJ2-3|TRBV10-3
CAIRREAGGGDTQYF
>TRBJ2-3|TRBV4-2
CASSPTGRGSADTQYF
>TRBJ1-2|TRBV28
CASSFISGTGNGYTF
>TRBJ2-6|TRBV20-1
CSPDGGLDRGFSGANVLTF
>TRBJ1-5|TRBV27
CASSLSFRGHQPQHF
>TRBJ2-5|TRBV20-1
CSARDTGGGLETQYF
>TRBJ1-5|TRBV12-3/TRBV12-4
CASRTGQGGGQPQHF
>TRBJ2-7|TRBV7-6
CASSFGQDYEQYF
>TRBJ2-7|TRBV15
CATSRDRASYEQYF
>TRBJ2-2|TRBV12-3/TRBV12-4
CASSFRGQTTGELFF
>TRBJ2-7|TRBV18
CASSRQSYEQYF
>TRBJ1-2|TRBV4-1
CASSQEQGHGGYTF
>TRBJ1-1|TRBV18
CASSQGQGRPAFF
>TRBJ2-3|TRBV19
CASSMLAGSSTDTQYF
>TRBJ1-2|TRBV3-1
CASSPQGQGARGYTF
>TRBJ2-3|TRBV7-6
CASSLGAAGGTDTQYF
>TRBJ2-3|TRBV5-4
CASSLGAGTGADTQYF
>TRBJ1-1|TRBV12-3/TRBV12-4
CASSPEGTGVAEAFF
>TRBJ1-5|TRBV30
CACQTGGDQPQHF
>TRBJ2-2|TRBV6-2/TRBV6-3
CASSEPGTRVVGELFF
>TRBJ2-3|TRBV11-1
CASSLGEHPTDTQYF
>TRBJ1-1|TRBV12-3/TRBV12-4
CASSTPANTEAFF
>TRBJ1-1|TRBV28
CASRTQGWGTEAFF
>TRBJ2-7|TRBV12-3/TRBV12-4
CASSLGQVNHEQYF
>TRBJ1-4|TRBV28
CASSFGGPPEGLFF
>TRBJ2-3|TRBV9
CASSVDRAREGDTQYF
>TRBJ1-3|TRBV11-3
CASSLAGTANGNTIYF
>TRBJ2-3|TRBV2
CASTPDSSQVVTDTQYF
>TRBJ2-3|TRBV5-1
CASSLREVDTQYF
>TRBJ1-6|TRBV28
CASSATTPAQSNSPLHF
>TRBJ2-7|TRBV5-1
CASREGGLNEQYF
>TRBJ2-7|TRBV5-6
CASSEKAGYEQYF